Sequencing of this TCR beta chain was carried out in a study of CD8 T cells in Susac syndrome. As for the study in general: Within the sequenced Susac syndrome patient group, more than 5 exhibited active disease and about eight were in remission. When blood was drawn, the patients with Susac syndrome were therapy-naive, on corticosteroids, or on intravenous immunoglobulin alone.

General observations from the study: The study conceded that relatively few individuals underwent its TCR sequencing and HLA analysis.

CDR1 SGHRS and CDR2 YFSETQ come from the germline V gene. This CDR3 has 14 amino acids. The V segment lost 4 bases and the J segment 3 bases; nucleotides outside the gene matches: 6. RNA in amounts of roughly 0.5 to 1 ug was reverse transcribed with random hexamers. A single record per CDR3 protein comes from TCRdb applying MiXCR to the immunoSEQ multiplex PCR reads. The sample has about 120,000 distinct CDR3 sequences, roughly 95% seen once. Regarding this clonotype: Its antigen is as yet unknown.

CD8+ and CD4+ T cells from blood underwent TCR beta sequencing. This TCR was recovered from a human donor with Susac syndrome. V usage is TRBV5-1 and J usage is TRBJ2-7; 8 nucleotides align to TRBD2. Sequencing was done on a sample of CD4+ T cells from PBMCs. CDR3 amino acids: CASSGTRANYEQYF. For the CDR3, the DNA is TGCGCCAGCAGCGGGACTAGAGCAAACTACGAGCAGTACTTC.